This T cell receptor beta chain was sequenced in a study of blood T cell repertoires in COVID-19. Study-level information: Specimens from acute and convalescent COVID-19 originated in the United States, Italy and Spain. The cDNA or gDNA used as material had been derived from T cells, B-cell-depleted T cells, or PBMCs.

Seattle patients were enrolled while actively infected and followed longitudinally. Trimming took 7 bases from V and 5 from J; bases not matched to a gene: 3. CDR1 is MNHEY, CDR2 SVGAGI, per germline. The CDR3 sequence is 13 residues long. In the source study's methods: Researchers report that nucleated cell counts were estimated from reference gene primer amplification. Data came from immunoSEQ multiplex PCR; TCRdb stores just in-frame clones and leaves some out. V, J and clone size are taken as reported in that table, and D and trimming were inferred from the DNA itself. The sample contains roughly 500,000 clones, roughly nine tenths of which appear only once. This clone was seen a single time.

Sequenced input: peripheral blood. The V and J genes are TRBV6-5 and TRBJ1-3; 9 nucleotides agree with TRBD1. The source of this sequence is a young man with COVID-19, enrolled during active disease. CDR3 nucleotides: TGTGCCAGCACCCACAGGGGGCGAAACACCATATATTTT. Protein sequence: CASTHRGRNTIYF.